The source of this TCR beta chain is a study of vaccination and CD4 T cells after COVID-19. As for the study in general: For each participant, vaccination comprised two doses of either the BNT162b2 or the mRNA-1273 vaccine. Study conclusions and caveats: The cohort comprised relatively few convalescent patients, and no early post-infection timepoints were analyzed. Researchers report that 304 of 307 vaccine-specific clones in convalescent patients proved spike mono-reactive.

The CDR3 loop spans 15 amino acids. V lost 7 bases and J 4 bases, leaving 19 bases between the germline ends. Sample treatment: approximately 10-day PBMC culture with coronavirus spike peptide pools or control peptides (ViraFEST assay). The study sequenced cultured CD4+ T cell DNA using the Oncomine TCR Beta short-read assay. TCRdb recomputed calls from the PCR reads with MiXCR, one row per CDR3 protein. The repertoire holds 10,000 to 15,000 distinct CDR3 sequences, roughly 50% seen once, with about 15% in the top ten. Notes on this clonotype: Its antigen is still unknown.

This TCR derives from a human donor who had recovered from COVID-19. The sample was CD4+ T cells from blood, cultured in vitro. The chain recombines TRBV12-3 or TRBV12-4 with TRBJ1-2; D is unclear. CDR3 in DNA: TGTGCCAGCACCTTTGCCAGGCCGGGTGTCTATGGCTACACCTTC. Translated: CASTFARPGVYGYTF.